Below are 30 T cell receptor beta chains sequenced from a single sample in a study of Graves' ophthalmopathy and Graves' hyperthyroidism. Researchers took RNA transcripts and amplified TCR beta CDR3 regions from them. HTBI primers served in a first-round RT-PCR, which a second-round multiplex PCR followed. TCRdb re-analysed the multiplex PCR reads in MiXCR, keeping a single row per CDR3 protein. This sample carries 650,000 to 800,000 distinct CDR3 sequences, about 40% of them seen once, and the ten largest clones take roughly 3%. The sequenced sample consisted of peripheral blood. These receptor sequences come from an adult man with Graves' ophthalmopathy.

This clonotype was seen many times. The genes are TRBV7-9 and TRBJ2-5; 7 positions match TRBD1. This CDR3 is 14 amino acids long. Trimming took 5 bases from V and 4 from J; bases not matched to a gene: 7. Germline CDR1 and CDR2: SEHNR and FQNEAQ (reference sequence). As DNA, the CDR3 is TGTGCCAGCAGCCCCCGACAGGGCCCAGAGACCCAGTACTTC. The encoded protein is CASSPRQGPETQYF. Full variable domain (outside the CDR3, taken from reference TRBV7-9 and TRBJ2-5): DTGVSQNPRHKITKRGQNVTFRCDPISEHNRLYWYRQTLGQGPEFLTYFQNEAQLEKSRLLSDRFSAERPKGSFSTLEIQRTEQGDSAMYLCASSPRQGPETQYFGPGTRLLVL.

This clonotype was detected ten times or more. The J gene is TRBJ2-5, the V gene TRBV29-1; D gene uncertain. Between the trimmed V and J ends, which lost 8 bases and 4 bases, there was a span of 14 bases. Germline loops: CDR1 SQVTM, CDR2 ANQGSEA. The CDR3 totals 12 residues. In DNA form, the CDR3 reads TGCAGCCTGGGCCCACTGGGAGAGACCCAGTACTTC. Encoded protein: CSLGPLGETQYF.

This clonotype was observed at least ten times. The chain has TRBV11-2 and TRBJ2-7; D is unresolved. Trimming shortened V by 1 base and J by 5 bases, and 9 bases separated the two germline ends. Germline CDR1 SGHAT, CDR2 FQNNGV. The CDR3 extends over 13 amino acids. Here the CDR3 reads CASSLGSGNEQYF. The DNA of the CDR3 is TGTGCCAGCAGCTTAGGGAGTGGGAACGAGCAGTACTTC.

The V gene is TRBV6-6, the J gene TRBJ2-2; D not certain. V lost 1 base and J 4 bases, leaving 7 bases between the germline ends. CDR1 is MNHNY and CDR2 is SVGAGI in the germline V gene (reference sequence). The CDR3 spans 14 residues. The CDR3 spells CASSYLETTGELFF. Here the CDR3 DNA reads TGTGCCAGCAGTTACTTGGAGACCACCGGGGAGCTGTTTTTT.

This clonotype was observed at least ten times. The CDR3 sequence: CASSLRRDPSNQPQHF. The CDR3 DNA reads as TGTGCCAGCAGTCTTCGACGCGACCCTAGCAATCAGCCCCAGCATTTT. The V gene is TRBV12-3 or TRBV12-4, the J gene TRBJ1-5, with D unresolved. The CDR3 contains 16 residues. V was trimmed by 5 bases and J by 0 bases, leaving 14 bases between them.

This clonotype was seen many times. The rearrangement uses TRBV5-8 and TRBJ2-5, with unresolved D. V was cut by 3 bases and J by 4 bases, with 7 bases left in between. This CDR3 region has 12 residues. Germline V gene sequence: CDR1 SGHTS, CDR2 YDEGEE. The CDR3 nucleotides read TGTGCCAGCAGCTCGTGGGGAGAGACCCAGTACTTC. Its protein product is CASSSWGETQYF.

The V gene is TRBV25-1, the J gene TRBJ2-5; 8 bases fit TRBD2. After removal of 5 bases from V and 2 bases from J, the junction contained 10 bases not matched to a gene. The CDR3 has 16 amino acids. CDR1 is MGHDK and CDR2 is SYGVNS in the germline V gene. The CDR3 DNA sequence: TGTGCCAGCAGTCCAGGGGATAGCGGGATACAAGAGACCCAGTACTTC. It specifies CASSPGDSGIQETQYF.

A remark on this clonotype: A clone one base away is much larger, so this may be a read error. This chain links TRBV7-9 with TRBJ2-3, with a tentative D call TRBD1 (5 bases). The CDR3 has 14 residues. The germline V gene encodes CDR1 SEHNR and CDR2 FQNEAQ (reference sequence). For the CDR3, the DNA is TGTGTCAGCAGCTTAGGACACACAACAGATACGCAGTATTTT. Encoded protein: CVSSLGHTTDTQYF.

With respect to this clonotype: One base away lies a much larger clone, so this may be a sequencing read error. The V and J genes are TRBV19 and TRBJ1-5; no definite D call. Trimming removed 9 bases at V and 3 bases at J, with 12 bases between. The V gene's germline CDR1 is LNHDA and CDR2 SQIVND (reference sequence). This CDR3 contains 13 residues. CDR3 in DNA: TGTGCCAGCCGGGCGCGGATCAATCAGCCCCAGCATTTT. This translates into CASRARINQPQHF.

The sample holds a few counts of this clonotype. This chain joins TRBV9 and TRBJ2-7; possible D gene TRBD2, 6 bases. Trimming cost V 4 bases and J 3 bases, with 17 bases left between them. This CDR3 region has 15 residues. Germline CDR1 and CDR2: SGDLS and YYNGEE. CDR3 nucleotide sequence: TGTGCCAGCAGCCCAACCCCCTCGGGGGACTACGAGCAGTACTTC. This translates into CASSPTPSGDYEQYF. Supplemented by reference TRBV9 and TRBJ2-7, the full variable domain reads DSGVTQTPKHLITATGQRVTLRCSPRSGDLSVYWYQQSLDQGLQFLIQYYNGEERAKGNILERFSAQQFPDLHSELNLSSLELGDSALYFCASSPTPSGDYEQYFGPGTRLTVT.

The rearrangement uses TRBV7-9 and TRBJ1-1; D ambiguous. The germline V and J ends were trimmed by 4 bases and 0 bases, with 9 bases remaining between them. The CDR3 has 14 residues. Germline CDR1 reads SEHNR; CDR2 reads FQNEAQ (reference sequence). This CDR3 is CASSSSYLNTEAFF. The CDR3 nucleotides are TGTGCCAGCAGCTCCTCATACCTGAACACTGAAGCTTTCTTT. Filled out from reference TRBV7-9 and TRBJ1-1, the complete variable domain reads DTGVSQNPRHKITKRGQNVTFRCDPISEHNRLYWYRQTLGQGPEFLTYFQNEAQLEKSRLLSDRFSAERPKGSFSTLEIQRTEQGDSAMYLCASSSSYLNTEAFFGQGTRLTVV.

This clonotype was found a few times. The V and J genes are TRBV6-5 and TRBJ2-2; tentative D call: TRBD2 (5 bases). CDR1 and CDR2 (germline): MNHEY, SVGAGI. The CDR3 is 13 amino acids. Between the trimmed V and J ends, which lost 5 bases and 4 bases, there was a span of 8 bases. CDR3 DNA: TGTGCCAGCAGTCACGGAGGCACCGGGGAGCTGTTTTTT. Amino acids: CASSHGGTGELFF.

The rearrangement uses TRBV10-3 and TRBJ1-5; D might be TRBD1 (5 bases). In germline, CDR1 is ENHRY, CDR2 SYGVKD. The CDR3 length is 14 residues. The V and J ends lost 4 bases and 0 bases respectively, with 7 bases between them. CDR3 bases: TGTGCCATCAGTGGACAGCTTAGCAATCAGCCCCAGCATTTT. Protein: CAISGQLSNQPQHF.

In this sample, this clonotype turned up many times. V usage is TRBV4-3 and J usage is TRBJ1-1, with a weak D call TRBD1 (6 bases). CDR1 and CDR2 (germline): LGHNA, YSLEER. This CDR3 has 14 residues. V lost 4 bases and J lost 5, with 14 bases in between. The DNA of the CDR3 is TGCGCCAGCAGCCTAGGGACACCGGGGACTGAAGCTTTCTTT. As protein: CASSLGTPGTEAFF.

This chain uses TRBV14 with TRBJ1-2, with 8 nucleotides matching TRBD1. The germline V gene has CDR1 SGHDN and CDR2 FVKESK. After removal of 1 base from V and 4 bases from J, the junction contained 8 bases not matched to a gene. The CDR3 extends over 16 amino acids. CDR3 DNA sequence: TGTGCCAGCAGCCAAGGGCCCCGGGACAGGACCTATGGCTACACCTTC. As protein: CASSQGPRDRTYGYTF.

This clonotype was picked up many times. The J gene is TRBJ2-7, the V gene TRBV7-8; unclear D gene. Germline loops: CDR1 SGHVS, CDR2 FQNEAQ. The CDR3 is made up of 15 amino acids. The ends were cut back, 2 bases at V and 2 bases at J, with 13 bases in the middle. CDR3 region: CASSLSLKPPYEQYF. CDR3 bases: TGTGCCAGCAGCTTATCACTAAAACCACCCTACGAGCAGTACTTC.

The chain couples TRBV6-6 to TRBJ1-1, with 12 bases that match TRBD1. CDR1 is MNHNY, CDR2 SVGAGI, per germline (reference sequence). Trimming removed 5 bases from V and 5 bases from J; junction bases left unmatched: 9. The CDR3 covers 16 residues. In DNA form, the CDR3 reads TGTGCCAGCAGTCCCGGGACAGGGGGCGCGGGAACTGAAGCTTTCTTT. Protein: CASSPGTGGAGTEAFF.

The genes are TRBV10-2 and TRBJ1-1; 9 bases line up with TRBD1. The trim removed 6 bases at V and 5 bases at J, leaving 7 bases unmatched. The germline gives CDR1 WSHSY, CDR2 SAAADI. CDR3 length: 14 amino acids. Written as DNA, the CDR3 is TGCGCCAGCAGGGAACAGGGGGCGACGACTGAAGCTTTCTTT. It translates to CASREQGATTEAFF.

There are a few counts of this clonotype. V and J are TRBV30 and TRBJ1-5; D is undetermined. The CDR3 totals 14 residues. The germline V and J ends were trimmed by 3 bases and 0 bases, with 9 bases remaining between them. In germline, CDR1 is GTSNPN, CDR2 SVGIG (reference sequence). The chain's CDR3 is CAWSVLHSNQPQHF. CDR3 DNA: TGTGCCTGGAGCGTCCTGCATAGCAATCAGCCCCAGCATTTT.

This clonotype was counted at least ten times. V is TRBV6-5 and J is TRBJ2-5, with 7 bases lining up with TRBD1. Germline-derived CDR1 and CDR2 are MNHEY and SVGAGI. The CDR3 is 15 residues long. Trimming cost V 5 bases and J 1 base; bases outside gene matches: 7. The CDR3 DNA is TGTGCCAGCAGTGGTTCGGGACAGCTCCAAGAGACCCAGTACTTC. It specifies CASSGSGQLQETQYF.

In its sample, this clonotype was seen a few times. It may be a read error: a sequence one base away is much more abundant. The J gene is TRBJ2-7, the V gene TRBV5-6; D may be TRBD1 (6 bases). The V gene lost 3 bases and the J gene lost 0 bases, with 7 bases spanning the gap. The CDR3 spans 13 residues. Germline CDR1 is SGHDT and CDR2 is YYEEEE. This CDR3 is CASSWDNSYEQYF. The DNA of the CDR3 is TGTGCCAGCAGCTGGGACAACTCCTACGAGCAGTACTTC.

The rearrangement joins TRBV7-9 to TRBJ1-1; D call uncertain. CDR3 size: 14 residues. Per the germline V gene, CDR1 is SEHNR and CDR2 is FQNEAQ (reference sequence). V was cut by 2 bases and J by 5 bases, with 12 bases left in between. The CDR3 DNA follows: TGTGCCAGCAGCTTAAGAGGGTCGGAGACTGAAGCTTTCTTT. This sequence encodes CASSLRGSETEAFF.

V is TRBV7-9 and J is TRBJ1-2; TRBD1 matches at 7 bases. Trimming removed 5 bases from V and 8 bases from J; junction bases left unmatched: 8. This CDR3 contains 13 residues. Germline CDR1 SEHNR, CDR2 FQNEAQ (reference sequence). CDR3 in DNA: TGTGCCAGCAGCCAAGAGGGGGCAGGAGGCTACACCTTC. Residues: CASSQEGAGGYTF.

The sample holds a few counts of this clonotype. The V call is TRBV6-6, the J call TRBJ1-2; D gene unclear. CDR1 and CDR2 from the germline V gene are MNHNY and SVGAGI (reference sequence). V lost 5 bases, J lost 8 bases, and 12 bases lay in between. The CDR3 totals 12 residues. The CDR3 is CASSERVGGYTF. The CDR3 coding sequence is TGTGCCAGCAGTGAACGGGTGGGAGGCTACACCTTC.

This chain joins TRBV7-2 and TRBJ2-5; 7 bases map to TRBD2. V gave up 5 bases and J gave up 2 bases; unmatched junction bases: 11. This CDR3 is built from 16 residues. The germline gives CDR1 SGHTA, CDR2 FQGNSA. CDR3 sequence (DNA): TGTGCCAGCAGCCTAAACGCAGCGGGAAGACAAGAGACCCAGTACTTC. Its translation: CASSLNAAGRQETQYF.

This sequence joins TRBV2 and TRBJ2-5; 11 nucleotides line up with TRBD2. The J call may be incorrect, as the DNA end agrees better with TRBJ2-1. The CDR3 sequence is 15 residues long. Germline loops: CDR1 SNHLY, CDR2 FYNNEI. The CDR3 region is CASRKLAGVLDEQFF. The CDR3 coding sequence is TGTGCCAGCAGAAAACTAGCGGGAGTGCTCGATGAGCAGTTCTTC.

V usage is TRBV15 and J usage is TRBJ2-7, with D possibly TRBD1 on 6 matching bases. Trimming removed 3 bases from V and 2 bases from J, with 17 bases in between. The length of the CDR3 is 16 residues. CDR1 is LNHNV, CDR2 YYDKDF, per germline (reference sequence). The CDR3 nucleotides are TGTGCCACCAGCAGCCAGGCGGTACAGGGAACCTACGAGCAGTACTTC. It yields the protein CATSSQAVQGTYEQYF. Based on the CDR3 plus reference TRBV15 and TRBJ2-7, the full variable domain is DAMVIQNPRYQVTQFGKPVTLSCSQTLNHNVMYWYQQKSSQAPKLLFHYYDKDFNNEADTPDNFQSRRPNTSFCFLDIRSPGLGDTAMYLCATSSQAVQGTYEQYFGPGTRLTVT.

This clonotype was found many times. The V and J genes are TRBV10-3 and TRBJ1-5; the D gene is possibly TRBD1 (6 bases). The germline CDR1 and CDR2 sequences are ENHRY and SYGVKD. The CDR3 contains 17 residues. V was shortened by 2 bases and J by 4 bases, with 18 bases between the two germline ends. DNA for the CDR3: TGTGCCATCAGTGAGACCCGGTGGGGGGCAAGTAATCAGCCCCAGCATTTT. It yields the protein CAISETRWGASNQPQHF.

As to this clonotype: Possible read error: a much larger clone is one base away. The V call is TRBV7-9, the J call TRBJ1-1, with D tentatively TRBD1 (5 bases). Germline CDR1 SEHNR, CDR2 FQNEAQ (reference sequence). This CDR3 is built from 14 residues. Trimming removed 3 bases from V and 8 bases from J, with 16 bases in between. The CDR3, as DNA: TGTGCCAGCAGCTTTGCATTGAGGGGCGGGGAAGCTTTCTTT. It specifies CASSFALRGGEAFF.

Many counts were recorded for this clonotype. V gene TRBV12-3 or TRBV12-4 combines with J gene TRBJ1-2, with 7 bases identical to TRBD1. There are 14 residues in the CDR3. Trimming cost V 3 bases and J 0 bases; bases outside gene matches: 1. This CDR3 is CASSLTGTNYGYTF. The CDR3 bases are TGTGCCAGCAGTTTGACAGGGACTAACTATGGCTACACCTTC.